Listed here are 26 T cell receptor beta chains from one sample, sequenced in a study of response to subunit inactivated influenza vaccine. TCRdb re-called the RT-PCR reads with MiXCR, one entry per CDR3 protein. The table shows 150,000 to 200,000 distinct CDR3 sequences, with 9.5% to 15% occurring only once. The data also belong to a second study, concerning T cells expressing NK-cell markers. That paper notes: UMI-tagged 5'RACE template switching yielded the TCR beta cDNA.

The sequences come from CD8+ T cells sorted from PBMCs, collected roughly 12 days after vaccination. These receptors all come from a man between 50 and 59 years old who received an inactivated influenza vaccine.

This clonotype was found a few times. The chain uses TRBV27 and TRBJ2-1; D gene uncertain. Germline CDR1 reads MNHEY; CDR2 reads SMNVEV (reference sequence). The CDR3 runs to 13 residues. Trimming pared 5 bases from V and 6 bases from J, leaving 11 bases between. CDR3 DNA sequence: TGTGCCAGCAGTCCCACAAGGGTCAATGAGCAGTTCTTC. It is translated as CASSPTRVNEQFF.

By sample share, this clonotype is medium-sized. The rearrangement uses TRBV12-3 or TRBV12-4 and TRBJ2-3; no clear D gene. Trimming pared 0 bases from V and 5 bases from J, leaving 0 bases between. The CDR3 has 11 residues. The chain's CDR3 is CASSLADTQYF. The CDR3 DNA reads TGTGCCAGCAGTTTAGCAGATACGCAGTATTTT.

The V and J genes are TRBV2 and TRBJ1-1; D not certain. There are 14 residues in the CDR3. The V gene's germline CDR1 is SNHLY and CDR2 FYNNEI. V lost 8 bases and J 7 bases, leaving 20 bases between the germline ends. CDR3 DNA sequence: TGTGCCAGCGTAAGGACGGACGCTTTGGGTGAAGCTTTCTTT. Its protein is CASVRTDALGEAFF.

There are a few counts of this clonotype. V usage is TRBV5-6 and J usage is TRBJ2-7; 7 nucleotides agree with TRBD2. This CDR3 comprises 15 residues. Germline-derived CDR1 and CDR2 are SGHDT and YYEEEE. The V and J ends lost 5 bases and 2 bases, in that order; junction bases with no gene match: 10. The CDR3, as DNA: TGTGCCAGCAGGCTCCGGGACTACTCAACCTACGAGCAGTACTTC. As protein: CASRLRDYSTYEQYF.

This clonotype was detected a few times. This chain joins TRBV9 and TRBJ1-4; 9 nucleotides align to TRBD1. The V and J ends lost 3 bases and 5 bases, in that order; junction bases with no gene match: 8. The germline V gene has CDR1 SGDLS and CDR2 YYNGEE. There are 16 residues in the CDR3. The CDR3 region is CASSESAGQGNEKLFF. The CDR3, as DNA: TGTGCCAGCAGCGAGAGTGCGGGACAGGGAAATGAAAAACTGTTTTTT. Combining the CDR3 with reference TRBV9 and TRBJ1-4 gives the whole variable domain DSGVTQTPKHLITATGQRVTLRCSPRSGDLSVYWYQQSLDQGLQFLIQYYNGEERAKGNILERFSAQQFPDLHSELNLSSLELGDSALYFCASSESAGQGNEKLFFGSGTQLSVL.

This clonotype was recorded a few times. This chain connects TRBV4-1 to TRBJ2-7; TRBD2 is a possible D gene (5 bases). Trimming pared 0 bases from V and 2 bases from J, leaving 11 bases between. This CDR3 is built from 15 residues. Germline CDR1 reads MGHRA; CDR2 reads YSYEKL. CDR3 protein: CASSQEAAGPYEQYF. Written as DNA, the CDR3 is TGCGCCAGCAGCCAAGAAGCGGCAGGACCCTACGAGCAGTACTTC.

This clonotype was counted only a few times. The chain links TRBV27 to TRBJ2-1; the match to TRBD2 covers 9 bases. V lost 3 bases, J lost 7 bases, and 10 bases stayed unmatched. The germline V gene encodes CDR1 MNHEY and CDR2 SMNVEV (reference sequence). This CDR3 has 16 amino acids. CDR3 sequence: CASSFLAAGGNNEQFF. The CDR3 region has the DNA TGTGCCAGCAGTTTTCTGGCAGCGGGGGGTAATAATGAGCAGTTCTTC.

The V gene is TRBV29-1, the J gene TRBJ2-7; 11 nucleotides match TRBD2. CDR3 length: 15 residues. The trim removed 0 bases at V and 3 bases at J, leaving 4 bases unmatched. The germline V gene encodes CDR1 SQVTM and CDR2 ANQGSEA. CDR3 sequence: CSVEERLAGFYEQYF. DNA for the CDR3: TGCAGCGTTGAAGAAAGACTAGCGGGGTTCTACGAGCAGTACTTC.

This clonotype was seen repeatedly, ten times or more. The gene calls are TRBV27 and TRBJ2-3, with 7 bases that match TRBD2. V dropped 2 bases and J dropped 1; count of bases not matched to a gene: 3. The V gene's germline CDR1 is MNHEY and CDR2 SMNVEV (reference sequence). The CDR3 covers 15 residues. CDR3 in DNA: TGTGCCAGCAGTTTAATACGGGGGGGCACAGATACGCAGTATTTT. Its protein is CASSLIRGGTDTQYF.

This chain links TRBV6-4 with TRBJ2-3; 11 bases are shared with TRBD2. Per germline, CDR1 MRHNA and CDR2 SNTAGT. The J segment lost 3 bases and the V segment lost 3 bases, leaving 5 bases of the junction unmatched. The CDR3 covers 16 residues. The CDR3 is CASSESTSGATDTQYF. The CDR3 nucleotides are TGTGCCAGCAGTGAGTCGACTAGCGGGGCGACAGATACGCAGTATTTT.

The V call is TRBV15, the J call TRBJ1-3; possible D gene TRBD1, 5 bases. Trimming took off 2 bases at V and 3 bases at J, with 8 bases between the two ends. The length of the CDR3 is 14 residues. In germline, CDR1 is LNHNV, CDR2 YYDKDF (reference sequence). The CDR3 sequence: CATSRQGGGNTIYF. As DNA, the CDR3 is TGTGCCACCAGCAGACAGGGAGGTGGAAACACCATATATTTT. The variable domain in full, with the rest retrieved from reference TRBV15 and TRBJ1-3, is DAMVIQNPRYQVTQFGKPVTLSCSQTLNHNVMYWYQQKSSQAPKLLFHYYDKDFNNEADTPDNFQSRRPNTSFCFLDIRSPGLGDTAMYLCATSRQGGGNTIYFGEGSWLTVV.

This sequence joins TRBV4-1 and TRBJ2-2; D gene ambiguous. The germline V gene encodes CDR1 MGHRA and CDR2 YSYEKL. V was clipped by 2 bases and J by 0 bases, with 7 bases between them. The CDR3 has 15 residues. CDR3 DNA sequence: TGCGCCAGCAGCCAATCCTTCACGAACACCGGGGAGCTGTTTTTT. Amino acid sequence: CASSQSFTNTGELFF.

This clonotype came up many times. The rearrangement joins TRBV6-2 or TRBV6-3 to TRBJ2-7; 13 nucleotides align to TRBD2. CDR3 length: 16 amino acids. CDR1 MNHEY and CDR2 SVGEGT come from the germline V gene. After removal of 5 bases from V and 6 bases from J, the junction contained 10 bases not matched to a gene. The CDR3 spells CASSATGTSGTGEQYF. CDR3 DNA: TGTGCCAGCAGTGCAACCGGGACTAGCGGGACGGGCGAGCAGTACTTC.

The chain carries TRBV10-3 and TRBJ2-4; 10 bases are shared with TRBD2. V dropped 0 bases and J dropped 6; count of bases not matched to a gene: 5. Germline V gene sequence: CDR1 ENHRY, CDR2 SYGVKD. This CDR3 spans 16 amino acids. Here the CDR3 reads CAISESLAGVINIQYF. DNA of the CDR3: TGTGCCATCAGTGAGTCGCTAGCGGGAGTAATAAACATTCAGTACTTC.

The table lists this clonotype with many counts. The chain employs TRBV12-3 or TRBV12-4 and TRBJ1-3; D gene uncertain. V lost 5 bases to trimming and J lost 4 bases, with 18 bases between them. CDR3 length: 16 amino acids. Written as DNA, the CDR3 is TGTGCCAGCAGTCCCAGTCAAGCGGGCCGGGGAAACACCATATATTTT. It is translated as CASSPSQAGRGNTIYF.

This chain uses TRBV6-1 with TRBJ2-1; 11 bases line up with TRBD2. This CDR3 region has 16 residues. Trimming cost V 6 bases and J 4 bases; bases outside gene matches: 8. Germline V CDR1 and CDR2: MNHNS, SASEGT. CDR3 region: CASSQTSGSGYNEQFF. DNA for the CDR3: TGTGCCAGCAGCCAAACTAGCGGGAGTGGTTACAATGAGCAGTTCTTC.

Remarks on this clonotype: A read error may account for a junction end that differs from germline. The V gene is TRBV7-6, the J gene TRBJ1-2; 9 bases map to TRBD1. Per the germline V gene, CDR1 is SGHVS and CDR2 is FNYEAQ. The CDR3 loop spans 16 amino acids. The CDR3 region has the DNA TGTGCCAGCAGCACCTCCTGGTCGGGACAGGGACATGGCTACCCCTTC. Its translation is CASSTSWSGQGHGYPF.

This clonotype was seen at least ten times. The J gene is TRBJ2-3, the V gene TRBV13; weak D call: TRBD2 (5 bases). The CDR3 covers 14 residues. The ends were cut back, 3 bases at V and 13 bases at J, with 20 bases in the middle. Germline V gene lookup returns CDR1 PRHDT and CDR2 FYEKMQ (reference sequence). The CDR3 is CASSLYTGSGSEYF. DNA of the CDR3: TGTGCCAGCAGCTTGTATACGGGGAGCGGTTCAGAGTATTTT.

This clonotype occurred a few times. One end of the junction fails to match germline, which may point to a read error. This chain joins TRBV4-3 and TRBJ2-1; the match to TRBD2 covers 8 bases. CDR1 LGHNA and CDR2 YSLEER come from the germline V gene. The length of the CDR3 is 14 residues. In DNA, the CDR3 is TGCGCCAGCAGCCAAGTTGATAGCGGGAACGATCGGCTCTTC. Protein sequence: CASSQVDSGNDRLF.

The V and J genes are TRBV10-2 and TRBJ2-5; TRBD2 matches 8 bases. CDR1 is WSHSY and CDR2 is SAAADI in the germline V gene. V was pared by 2 bases and J by 4 bases, with 9 bases of the junction left unmatched. CDR3 length: 16 amino acids. CDR3 amino acids: CASSEPLRGARETQYF. The CDR3 DNA reads TGCGCCAGCAGTGAGCCGTTGCGGGGGGCACGAGAGACCCAGTACTTC.

The chain recombines TRBV20-1 with TRBJ2-7; TRBD1 is a possible D gene (5 bases). Germline V gene lookup returns CDR1 DFQATT and CDR2 SNEGSKA (reference sequence). Trimming pared 1 base from V and 4 bases from J, leaving 14 bases between. The CDR3 covers 14 residues. CDR3: CSARGPLKGYEQYF. The CDR3 region has the DNA TGCAGTGCTAGAGGTCCCCTCAAGGGGTACGAGCAGTACTTC.

In this sample, this clonotype turned up many times. The chain couples TRBV29-1 to TRBJ2-7; TRBD1 matches at 7 bases. CDR1 is SQVTM, CDR2 ANQGSEA, per germline. This CDR3 region has 13 residues. V lost 6 bases and J lost 3; bases outside the gene matches: 8. The CDR3 reads CSVTGTAYYEQYF. In DNA, the CDR3 is TGCAGCGTAACCGGGACAGCGTACTACGAGCAGTACTTC.

There are a few counts of this clonotype. The rearrangement uses TRBV7-8 and TRBJ1-5; 11 nucleotides agree with TRBD1. Germline-derived CDR1 and CDR2 are SGHVS and FQNEAQ. V was pared by 1 base and J by 7 bases, with 6 bases of the junction left unmatched. The CDR3 is 16 amino acids. The CDR3 here is CASSLDRTGGRQPQHF. The CDR3 nucleotides read TGTGCCAGCAGCTTAGACAGGACAGGGGGCCGGCAGCCCCAGCATTTT.

This clonotype was recorded a few times. The chain couples TRBV25-1 to TRBJ2-2, with 9 bases aligning to TRBD1. The CDR3 contains 17 residues. The J segment lost 1 base and the V segment lost 3 bases, leaving 6 bases of the junction unmatched. Germline V gene sequence: CDR1 MGHDK, CDR2 SYGVNS. The chain's CDR3 is CASSDRWTGENTGELFF. CDR3 DNA sequence: TGTGCCAGCAGTGATCGTTGGACAGGGGAGAACACCGGGGAGCTGTTTTTT.

This clonotype has a handful of counts. The chain has TRBV7-3 and TRBJ2-1, with 7 bases fitting TRBD2. Germline V gives CDR1 SGHTA, CDR2 FQGTGA. J was trimmed by 0 bases and V by 1 base; bases with no gene match: 9. This CDR3 has 18 residues. The DNA of the CDR3 is TGTGCCAGCAGCTTAAGTAGTCTAGCGGTAAGCTCCTACAATGAGCAGTTCTTC. Translated: CASSLSSLAVSSYNEQFF.

The gene calls are TRBV4-3 and TRBJ2-2, with a tentative D call TRBD1 (6 bases). V was cut by 3 bases and J by 0 bases, with 17 bases left in between. Germline CDR1 is LGHNA and CDR2 is YSLEER. The CDR3 loop spans 18 amino acids. The CDR3 protein is CASSHFYLGGSNTGELFF. The DNA for the CDR3 is TGCGCCAGCAGCCATTTTTACCTAGGGGGTTCGAACACCGGGGAGCTGTTTTTT.